A single sample gave rise to the 28 T cell receptor beta chains below, sequenced in a study of cytomegalovirus exposure and HLA in healthy donors. PCR employed 60 Vbeta and 13 Jbeta primers. TCRdb keeps only in-frame clones here, not all; method: immunoSEQ multiplex PCR. The sample holds under 200,000 clones; 60% to 80% are singletons and the top ten take roughly 3%. Sequencing was carried out using PBMCs. These receptors were collected from a female donor in good health and CMV-seronegative.

The chain recombines TRBV6-1 with TRBJ1-5; no clear D. The CDR3 totals 13 residues. CDR1 and CDR2 from the germline V gene are MNHNS and SASEGT. Trimming shortened V by 0 bases and J by 15 bases, and 15 bases separated the two germline ends. CDR3 region: CASSEALRLPRHF. The CDR3 DNA reads as TGTGCCAGCAGTGAAGCGCTTCGACTCCCCAGGCATTTT.

The V gene is TRBV19, the J gene TRBJ1-1, with D hard to call. This CDR3 spans 13 amino acids. Trimming stripped 5 bases from V and 2 bases from J, with 9 bases between. CDR1 and CDR2 (germline): LNHDA, SQIVND (reference sequence). The CDR3 DNA reads as TGTGCCAGTAGTCCCCCGGGAAACACTGAAGCTTTCTTT. This gives the protein CASSPPGNTEAFF.

The chain couples TRBV29-1 to TRBJ2-7, with no clear D. Germline CDR1 SQVTM, CDR2 ANQGSEA. The length of the CDR3 is 14 residues. V shed 0 bases and J shed 6 bases, with 15 bases lying between them. CDR3 protein: CSVEDHPSRGEQYF. The CDR3 nucleotides are TGCAGCGTTGAAGATCATCCCTCTCGCGGCGAGCAGTACTTC.

This clone was counted a few times. An end of the junction does not agree with germline; a read error may underlie this. The chain is built from TRBV7-9 and TRBJ1-1; D is uncertain. Germline V CDR1 and CDR2: SEHNR, FQNEAQ (reference sequence). The CDR3 is 12 amino acids. CDR3 residues: CSSSLINTEAFF. As DNA, the CDR3 is TGTTCCAGCAGCTTAATAAACACTGAAGCTTTCTTT.

V gene TRBV30 combines with J gene TRBJ1-2; 8 bases fit TRBD1. Germline V gene data show CDR1 as GTSNPN and CDR2 as SVGIG (reference sequence). The length of the CDR3 is 15 residues. The V gene end was trimmed by 4 bases and the J gene end by 2 bases; junction bases not matched to a gene: 9. The CDR3 sequence: CAWKWDQGANYGYTF. The CDR3 DNA is TGTGCCTGGAAGTGGGACCAGGGGGCAAACTATGGCTACACCTTC.

This clone was detected a few times. The gene calls are TRBV18 and TRBJ2-1; TRBD1 matches at 12 bases. CDR1 is KGHSH and CDR2 is LQKENI in the germline V gene. With 6 bases clipped from V and 1 base from J, the junction kept 16 bases outside the gene matches. The CDR3 sequence is 20 residues long. The DNA of the CDR3 is TGTGCCAGCTCCGTAACCGGGGGGACAGGGGGCGTTAAGTCCTACAATGAGCAGTTCTTC. Translation: CASSVTGGTGGVKSYNEQFF.

V is TRBV5-5 and J is TRBJ2-5; 8 positions match TRBD1. V was pared by 4 bases and J by 5 bases, with 4 bases of the junction left unmatched. CDR3 size: 13 residues. In germline, CDR1 is SGHKS, CDR2 YYEKEE (reference sequence). CDR3 sequence reads: CASSEDRVETQYF. In DNA form, the CDR3 reads TGTGCCAGCAGCGAGGACAGGGTCGAGACCCAGTACTTC.

This chain uses TRBV11-2 with TRBJ1-1, with 9 bases that match TRBD1. This CDR3 region has 14 residues. CDR1 and CDR2 (germline): SGHAT, FQNNGV. The ends lost 3 bases at V and 6 bases at J; junction bases unmatched: 5. The CDR3 here is CASSLPGQGSEAFF. The CDR3 DNA reads as TGTGCCAGCAGCTTGCCCGGACAGGGGTCTGAAGCTTTCTTT.

This clone was seen a few times. This chain joins TRBV7-9 and TRBJ1-4; D gene unclear. V gave up 1 base and J gave up 0 bases, with 9 bases separating them. Germline CDR1 and CDR2: SEHNR and FQNEAQ (reference sequence). The CDR3 consists of 16 residues. CDR3 DNA sequence: TGTGCCAGCAGCTTAGGGGCCCCCACAACTAATGAAAAACTGTTTTTT. This sequence encodes CASSLGAPTTNEKLFF. The variable domain in full, completed from reference TRBV7-9 and TRBJ1-4, reads DTGVSQNPRHKITKRGQNVTFRCDPISEHNRLYWYRQTLGQGPEFLTYFQNEAQLEKSRLLSDRFSAERPKGSFSTLEIQRTEQGDSAMYLCASSLGAPTTNEKLFFGSGTQLSVL.

V usage is TRBV10-2 and J usage is TRBJ1-2, with 8 bases aligning to TRBD1. Germline loops: CDR1 WSHSY, CDR2 SAAADI. The CDR3 covers 12 residues. The V and J ends lost 8 bases and 1 base, in that order; junction bases with no gene match: 0. In DNA, the CDR3 is TGCGCCAGCGGACAGGGTAACTATGGCTACACCTTC. Translating gives CASGQGNYGYTF.

The gene calls are TRBV9 and TRBJ2-3; D not certain. Looked up from germline, CDR1 is SGDLS and CDR2 is YYNGEE. The CDR3 runs to 16 residues. V shed 3 bases and J shed 2 bases, with 16 bases lying between them. Written as DNA, the CDR3 is TGTGCCAGCAGCGGCGACCGCACTAACCCCACAGATACGCAGTATTTT. It yields the protein CASSGDRTNPTDTQYF.

The V gene is TRBV5-6, the J gene TRBJ2-5; 8 bases line up with TRBD2. Trimming took 4 bases from V and 2 from J; bases not matched to a gene: 10. Germline V gene data show CDR1 as SGHDT and CDR2 as YYEEEE. The CDR3 loop spans 16 amino acids. This CDR3 is CASSLDGGARQETQYF. The DNA for the CDR3 is TGTGCCAGCAGCCTGGACGGGGGGGCCCGTCAAGAGACCCAGTACTTC. Using reference TRBV5-6 and TRBJ2-5 for the parts outside the CDR3, the full variable domain is DAGVTQSPTHLIKTRGQQVTLRCSPKSGHDTVSWYQQALGQGPQFIFQYYEEEERQRGNFPDRFSGHQFPNYSSELNVNALLLGDSALYLCASSLDGGARQETQYFGPGTRLLVL.

J is TRBJ2-3 and V is TRBV6-5, with TRBD2 identical over 10 bases. The germline V gene encodes CDR1 MNHEY and CDR2 SVGAGI. V gave up 2 bases and J gave up 3 bases; unmatched junction bases: 2. This CDR3 region has 15 residues. The CDR3 bases are TGTGCCAGCAGTTACAGCGGGGGGGCAACAGATACGCAGTATTTT. This encodes CASSYSGGATDTQYF.

This clone was recorded a few times. The chain combines TRBV7-6 with TRBJ2-5; weak D call: TRBD2 (5 bases). The V end was cut by 1 base, the J end by 5 bases, with 26 bases between. CDR1 and CDR2 from the germline V gene are SGHVS and FNYEAQ. The CDR3 has 19 residues. The CDR3 region has the DNA TGTGCCAGCAGCTTAGTAGTGAGCGGAAGGGCCGGAGATCGGGAGACCCAGTACTTC. Translated, it gives CASSLVVSGRAGDRETQYF. The full variable domain, with the rest looked up from reference TRBV7-6 and TRBJ2-5, is GAGVSQSPRYKVTKRGQDVALRCDPISGHVSLYWYRQALGQGPEFLTYFNYEAQQDKSGLPNDRFSAERPEGSISTLTIQRTEQRDSAMYRCASSLVVSGRAGDRETQYFGPGTRLLVL.

This chain connects TRBV9 to TRBJ1-4; D perhaps matches TRBD1 (6 bases). CDR1 SGDLS and CDR2 YYNGEE come from the germline V gene. CDR3 size: 14 residues. The ends were cut back, 4 bases at V and 2 bases at J, with 9 bases in the middle. The CDR3 loop is CASSYRVTNEKLFF. CDR3 in DNA: TGTGCCAGCAGCTACAGGGTTACTAATGAAAAACTGTTTTTT.

This clone came up a few times. The rearrangement uses TRBV27 and TRBJ2-5, with D unclear. Per germline, CDR1 MNHEY and CDR2 SMNVEV (reference sequence). Trimming cost V 5 bases and J 2 bases, with 9 bases left between them. There are 13 residues in the CDR3. Here the CDR3 DNA reads TGTGCCAGCAGTCCCCGAGCGCAAGAGACCCAGTACTTC. Residues: CASSPRAQETQYF.

This clone was recorded a few times. The chain is built from TRBV9 and TRBJ2-7; 10 bases match TRBD2. Germline V gene lookup returns CDR1 SGDLS and CDR2 YYNGEE. This CDR3 has 14 amino acids. V lost 2 bases, J lost 5 bases, and 4 bases stayed unmatched. This CDR3 is CASSVSGRKDEQYF. Written as DNA, the CDR3 is TGTGCCAGCAGCGTTAGCGGGAGGAAGGACGAGCAGTACTTC.

The chain employs TRBV19 and TRBJ2-7; D not certain. The CDR3 is 13 amino acids. Trimming removed 3 bases from V and 0 bases from J, with 6 bases in between. Germline-derived CDR1 and CDR2 are LNHDA and SQIVND (reference sequence). The CDR3 DNA reads as TGTGCCAGTAGTATGTGGCACTCCTACGAGCAGTACTTC. The encoded protein is CASSMWHSYEQYF.

V is TRBV5-1 and J is TRBJ2-1, with 11 bases fitting TRBD2. The CDR3 covers 18 residues. CDR1 SGHRS and CDR2 YFSETQ come from the germline V gene. Trimming cost V 4 bases and J 5 bases; bases outside gene matches: 14. CDR3 bases: TGCGCCAGCAGCCTACGATCACCGGGACTAGCGGTTAACAATGAGCAGTTCTTC. Protein product: CASSLRSPGLAVNNEQFF.

This chain uses TRBV18 with TRBJ1-1; unclear D gene. Germline assignment: CDR1 KGHSH and CDR2 LQKENI. Deletions cut 4 bases from V and 4 bases from J, with 13 bases between. CDR3 size: 14 residues. CDR3 sequence: CASSLNRGSTEAFF. The CDR3 DNA sequence: TGTGCCAGCTCACTTAACAGAGGGAGCACTGAAGCTTTCTTT.

The chain joins TRBV28 to TRBJ1-2; a possible D gene is TRBD1 (6 bases). The germline CDR1 and CDR2 sequences are MDHEN and SYDVKM. Trimming shortened V by 4 bases and J by 3 bases, and 18 bases separated the two germline ends. The CDR3 loop spans 16 amino acids. The CDR3 sequence: CASSSPGHPTHYGYTF. The CDR3 DNA follows: TGTGCCAGCAGTTCCCCGGGACACCCTACCCACTATGGCTACACCTTC.

This chain connects TRBV6-5 to TRBJ2-7; 8 bases match TRBD1. The germline V gene has CDR1 MNHEY and CDR2 SVGAGI. With V trimmed by 5 bases and J by 1 base, 7 bases remained unmatched. The CDR3 runs 15 residues. This chain's CDR3 is CASSQSRTGSYEQYF. As DNA, the CDR3 is TGTGCCAGCAGTCAATCCCGGACAGGGTCCTACGAGCAGTACTTC.

CDR3 protein: CASSIATGANQPQHF. The CDR3 bases are TGTGCCAGTAGTATAGCGACAGGGGCCAATCAGCCCCAGCATTTT. The V gene is TRBV19, the J gene TRBJ1-5; TRBD1 aligns across 8 bases. V lost 1 base and J lost 3; bases outside the gene matches: 2. This CDR3 has 15 residues. The germline gives CDR1 LNHDA, CDR2 SQIVND (reference sequence).

The CDR3: CASSFTSSDRGYGYTF. CDR3 nucleotide sequence: TGTGCCAGCTCATTCACCTCTTCGGACAGGGGTTATGGCTACACCTTC. This chain uses TRBV18 with TRBJ1-2, with 9 bases fitting TRBD1. This CDR3 has 16 residues. V shed 5 bases and J 5 bases; nucleotides not matched to a gene: 12. Germline CDR1 reads KGHSH; CDR2 reads LQKENI.

This clone has just a few counts. The V and J genes are TRBV11-3 and TRBJ2-5; weak D call: TRBD2 (6 bases). Judging by the DNA end, TRBJ2-7 fits better; the J call may be wrong. Germline loops: CDR1 SGHNT, CDR2 YENEEA. This CDR3 is built from 16 residues. The CDR3 DNA sequence: TGTGCCAGCAGCTTAGACACCGGGACTCCAACCTACGAGCAGTACTTC. Protein sequence: CASSLDTGTPTYEQYF.

The genes are TRBV19 and TRBJ2-3; D uncertain. Trimming removed 1 base at V and 2 bases at J, with 10 bases between. This CDR3 comprises 15 residues. In germline, CDR1 is LNHDA, CDR2 SQIVND (reference sequence). The CDR3 is CASSIGQQITDTQYF. Here the CDR3 DNA reads TGTGCCAGTAGTATAGGCCAACAAATCACAGATACGCAGTATTTT.

The V call is TRBV5-4, the J call TRBJ1-1, with TRBD1 matching 8 bases. After removal of 0 bases from V and 0 bases from J, the junction contained 10 bases not matched to a gene. CDR3 length equals 18 residues. Per the germline V gene, CDR1 is SGHNT and CDR2 is YYREEE (reference sequence). The DNA of the CDR3 is TGTGCCAGCAGCTTGGAATGGACAGGGCACCCTATGAACACTGAAGCTTTCTTT. As protein: CASSLEWTGHPMNTEAFF.

This clone was detected only a few times. The rearrangement uses TRBV19 and TRBJ1-5; tentatively, D is TRBD1 (6 bases). Germline V gene sequence: CDR1 LNHDA, CDR2 SQIVND (reference sequence). The CDR3 totals 13 residues. Trimming pared 5 bases from V and 4 bases from J, leaving 9 bases between. The CDR3: CASSEQGNQPQHF. The CDR3 DNA reads as TGTGCCAGTAGTGAACAGGGAAATCAGCCCCAGCATTTT.